What follows are 29 T cell receptor beta chains derived from one specimen sequenced in a study of T cell repertoires in aging, cancer and after chemotherapy. TCR beta rearrangements were amplified from peripheral blood genomic DNA. A mixed TRB-A/B primer pool amplified rearranged TRB by multiplex touch-down PCR. TCRdb analysed the multiplex PCR reads with MiXCR anew, one entry per CDR3 protein. The top ten clones hold about 24% of a sample with about 2,300 distinct CDR3 sequences, around 69% of them seen once. Input material: blood. These receptors originate from a human donor with a solid tumor.

The chain recombines TRBV7-2 with TRBJ2-7; D may be TRBD1 or TRBD2 (6 bases each). V lost 5 bases, J lost 10 bases, and 12 bases lay in between. This CDR3 is built from 11 residues. The germline V gene encodes CDR1 SGHTA and CDR2 FQGNSA. Here the CDR3 DNA reads TGTGCCAGCAGCAAAACCGGGGGCCAGTACTTC. It yields the protein CASSKTGGQYF.

The V and J genes are TRBV19 and TRBJ2-5; 8 bases agree with TRBD1. Trimming removed 6 bases from V and 4 bases from J; junction bases left unmatched: 4. The CDR3 is 13 residues long. Germline V gene sequence: CDR1 LNHDA, CDR2 SQIVND (reference sequence). For the CDR3, the DNA is TGTGCCAGTAGCCAACAGGGGGGAGAGACCCAGTACTTC. Its protein product is CASSQQGGETQYF.

V and J are TRBV28 and TRBJ1-2, with 7 bases aligning to TRBD1. Germline V gene lookup returns CDR1 MDHEN and CDR2 SYDVKM. The CDR3 extends over 14 amino acids. After removal of 5 bases from V and 0 bases from J, the junction contained 3 bases not matched to a gene. CDR3 loop: CASSRDSTNYGYTF. The DNA of the CDR3 is TGTGCCAGCAGTCGGGACAGTACTAACTATGGCTACACCTTC.

This clonotype was seen only a few times. The genes are TRBV29-1 and TRBJ2-7, with D unclear. Trimming left V 4 bases short and J 0 bases short, with 10 bases between. CDR1 and CDR2 (germline): SQVTM, ANQGSEA. The CDR3 totals 13 residues. The CDR3 DNA reads TGCAGCGTTGTTGCAGGACCCTCCTACGAGCAGTACTTC. This sequence encodes CSVVAGPSYEQYF.

V gene TRBV6-1 combines with J gene TRBJ1-5; D gene uncertain. V lost 7 bases, J lost 4 bases, and 11 bases lay in between. Germline V gene lookup returns CDR1 MNHNS and CDR2 SASEGT. The CDR3 consists of 13 residues. The CDR3 reads CASKQPPNQPQHF. CDR3 bases: TGTGCCAGCAAGCAGCCTCCAAATCAGCCCCAGCATTTT.

The chain combines TRBV27 with TRBJ2-5; no firm D call. V shed 8 bases and J shed 5 bases, with 12 bases lying between them. The CDR3 runs to 12 residues. CDR1 and CDR2 from the germline V gene are MNHEY and SMNVEV (reference sequence). CDR3 nucleotides: TGTGCCAGCGGGTCTGGGCTGGAGACCCAGTACTTC. Residues: CASGSGLETQYF.

The rearrangement links TRBV11-3 to TRBJ2-2, with D hard to call. The CDR3 sequence is 12 residues long. The germline gives CDR1 SGHNT, CDR2 YENEEA. V lost 4 bases and J 2 bases, leaving 2 bases between the germline ends. In DNA, the CDR3 is TGTGCCAGCAGCTCTAACACCGGGGAGCTGTTTTTT. Residues: CASSSNTGELFF.

V usage is TRBV7-3 and J usage is TRBJ2-1, with D maybe TRBD1 (6 bases). This CDR3 region has 15 residues. Between the trimmed V and J ends, which lost 5 bases and 9 bases, there was a span of 20 bases. In germline, CDR1 is SGHTA, CDR2 FQGTGA. The CDR3 sequence is CASSQQGAGLTEQFF. The CDR3 DNA sequence: TGTGCCAGCAGCCAACAGGGCGCGGGTTTAACTGAGCAGTTCTTC.

This chain connects TRBV7-3 to TRBJ1-1; D uncertain. The CDR3 has 14 amino acids. In germline, CDR1 is SGHTA, CDR2 FQGTGA. V gave up 0 bases and J gave up 1 base, with 6 bases separating them. The CDR3 sequence is CASSLTGGNTEAFF. For the CDR3, the DNA is TGTGCCAGCAGCTTAACAGGAGGGAACACTGAAGCTTTCTTT.

This clonotype was picked up one time. V usage is TRBV19 and J usage is TRBJ2-1; D gene unclear. V lost 1 base and J 0 bases, leaving 10 bases between the germline ends. In germline, CDR1 is LNHDA, CDR2 SQIVND (reference sequence). The CDR3 runs 16 residues. CDR3 DNA sequence: TGTGCCAGTAGTATAGCGGGTGCCAGCTCCTACAATGAGCAGTTCTTC. Residues: CASSIAGASSYNEQFF.

This clonotype was counted a few times. The chain carries TRBV27 and TRBJ1-3, with D perhaps TRBD1 (6 bases). Germline assignment: CDR1 MNHEY and CDR2 SMNVEV (reference sequence). This CDR3 has 16 residues. Trimming took off 5 bases at V and 0 bases at J, with 14 bases between the two ends. In DNA form, the CDR3 reads TGTGCCAGCAGTCCCATGACAGGCAGCTCTGGAAACACCATATATTTT. It codes for CASSPMTGSSGNTIYF.

The chain employs TRBV6-1 and TRBJ2-1; TRBD1 aligns across 7 bases. The length of the CDR3 is 19 residues. From germline, CDR1 is MNHNS and CDR2 SASEGT. J lost 5 bases, V lost 5 bases, and 21 bases had no gene match. CDR3 protein: CASSYGPASRQGYHNEQFF. CDR3 nucleotides: TGTGCCAGCAGTTACGGCCCGGCGTCCCGACAGGGTTACCACAATGAGCAGTTCTTC.

The chain recombines TRBV6-2 or TRBV6-3 with TRBJ2-1, with D perhaps TRBD2 (6 bases). The CDR3 totals 15 residues. Germline V gene sequence: CDR1 MNHEY, CDR2 SVGEGT. Trimming stripped 4 bases from V and 1 base from J, with 11 bases between. The CDR3 here is CASSSEGRSYNEQFF. CDR3 nucleotide sequence: TGTGCCAGCAGTTCGGAGGGCAGGTCCTACAATGAGCAGTTCTTC.

CDR3 sequence (DNA): TGCAGCGTGGAGGGACCCTACAACACAGATACGCAGTATTTT. Translating gives CSVEGPYNTDTQYF. The rearrangement uses TRBV29-1 and TRBJ2-3, with a possible D match to TRBD2 (6 bases). Trimming pared 6 bases from V and 2 bases from J, leaving 15 bases between. The germline V gene has CDR1 SQVTM and CDR2 ANQGSEA. CDR3 size: 14 residues.

The gene calls are TRBV19 and TRBJ1-1; D call uncertain. V lost 2 bases, J lost 4 bases, and 14 bases lay in between. Germline lookup yields CDR1 LNHDA and CDR2 SQIVND (reference sequence). This CDR3 has 15 amino acids. The CDR3 region has the DNA TGTGCCAGTAGTATATACCTCGAGGTAATCACTGAAGCTTTCTTT. Translating gives CASSIYLEVITEAFF.

This clonotype was picked up one time. This chain connects TRBV15 to TRBJ2-5, with 8 bases matching TRBD1. V lost 5 bases, J lost 4 bases, and 9 bases stayed unmatched. CDR1 is LNHNV and CDR2 is YYDKDF in the germline V gene (reference sequence). The CDR3 is made up of 15 amino acids. Here the CDR3 reads CATSRRTGRRETQYF. DNA of the CDR3: TGTGCCACCAGCCGACGGACAGGGAGGCGAGAGACCCAGTACTTC.

The rearrangement links TRBV19 to TRBJ2-1; a possible D gene is TRBD1 (6 bases). Trimming shortened V by 3 bases and J by 10 bases, and 13 bases separated the two germline ends. Germline assignment: CDR1 LNHDA and CDR2 SQIVND (reference sequence). This CDR3 has 13 amino acids. The CDR3 sequence: CASSIDRQEEQFF. Written as DNA, the CDR3 is TGTGCCAGTAGTATTGACAGGCAGGAGGAGCAGTTCTTC.

The V gene is TRBV20-1, the J gene TRBJ1-6; 7 bases line up with TRBD1. Unmatched junction bases numbered 19, after V lost 3 bases and J lost 14 bases. Germline loops: CDR1 DFQATT, CDR2 SNEGSKA (reference sequence). The CDR3 runs 16 residues. In DNA, the CDR3 is TGCAGTGCTAGCCTCCTCCGGGACAGCGCCATTAGGGCCCTCCACTTT. It translates to CSASLLRDSAIRALHF.

The genes are TRBV10-1 and TRBJ2-5; D is perhaps TRBD2 (7 bases). CDR3 length equals 12 residues. With 3 bases removed from V and 10 bases from J, the gap between germline ends came to 12 bases. In germline, CDR1 is WNHNN, CDR2 SYGVQD (reference sequence). The CDR3 DNA sequence: TGCGCCAGCAGTGACGGGGGGCTGGTCCAGTACTTC. Translating it yields CASSDGGLVQYF.

CDR3 nucleotides: TGTGCCAGCAGCTTTAATCGGTGGGGACACAACACCGGGGAGCTGTTTTTT. As protein: CASSFNRWGHNTGELFF. This rearrangement joins TRBV28 to TRBJ2-2, with TRBD1 as a possible D gene (6 bases). Trimming cost V 6 bases and J 2 bases, with 19 bases left between them. The germline V gene has CDR1 MDHEN and CDR2 SYDVKM. The CDR3 loop spans 17 amino acids.

The genes are TRBV11-1 and TRBJ2-1; 13 bases are shared with TRBD2. The CDR3 is 15 residues long. Germline-derived CDR1 and CDR2 are SGHAT and FQDESV (reference sequence). With 5 bases clipped from V and 8 bases from J, the junction kept 6 bases outside the gene matches. CDR3: CASSVTSGRFHEQFF. CDR3 bases: TGTGCCAGCAGCGTGACTAGCGGGAGGTTCCATGAGCAGTTCTTC. Looking up the rest from reference TRBV11-1 and TRBJ2-1 gives the full variable domain: EAEVAQSPRYKITEKSQAVAFWCDPISGHATLYWYRQILGQGPELLVQFQDESVVDDSQLPKDRFSAERLKGVDSTLKIQPAELGDSAMYLCASSVTSGRFHEQFFGPGTRLTVL.

DNA of the CDR3: TGTGCCAGCACCATAGGGTCGCCGGGTTCACCCCTCCACTTT. It encodes CASTIGSPGSPLHF. The chain recombines TRBV6-1 with TRBJ1-6; D is ambiguous. This CDR3 region has 14 residues. The germline V gene encodes CDR1 MNHNS and CDR2 SASEGT. V lost 7 bases to trimming and J lost 9 bases, with 16 bases between them.

The V call is TRBV15, the J call TRBJ2-2; 11 bases are a match to TRBD2. With 5 bases clipped from V and 6 bases from J, the junction kept 11 bases outside the gene matches. There are 17 residues in the CDR3. Germline V gene sequence: CDR1 LNHNV, CDR2 YYDKDF (reference sequence). CDR3: CATSDTSGSKAAGELFF. CDR3 nucleotides: TGTGCCACCAGCGACACTAGCGGGAGCAAGGCGGCCGGGGAGCTGTTTTTT.

This chain uses TRBV20-1 with TRBJ2-3; TRBD2 matches 10 bases. V lost 4 bases, J lost 8 bases, and 12 bases stayed unmatched. The CDR3 loop spans 15 amino acids. Germline CDR1 is DFQATT and CDR2 is SNEGSKA (reference sequence). The CDR3 is CSAIGLAVPHATQYF. CDR3 DNA sequence: TGCAGTGCTATTGGACTAGCGGTACCTCACGCTACGCAGTATTTT.

This clonotype has a single count. V usage is TRBV30 and J usage is TRBJ1-1; D is unresolved. Germline values: CDR1 GTSNPN, CDR2 SVGIG (reference sequence). V was shortened by 6 bases and J by 5 bases, with 7 bases between the two germline ends. The CDR3 extends over 10 amino acids. The CDR3: CACIGTEAFF. DNA of the CDR3: TGTGCCTGTATAGGGACTGAAGCTTTCTTT. Full variable domain (rest looked up from reference TRBV30 and TRBJ1-1): SQTIHQWPATLVQPVGSPLSLECTVEGTSNPNLYWYRQAAGRGLQLLFYSVGIGQISSEVPQNLSASRPQDRQFILSSKKLLLSDSGFYLCACIGTEAFFGQGTRLTVV.

The V gene is TRBV6-5, the J gene TRBJ1-5, with 8 bases identical to TRBD1. Looked up from germline, CDR1 is MNHEY and CDR2 is SVGAGI. The CDR3 has 14 residues. V lost 6 bases to trimming and J lost 6 bases; unmatched junction nucleotides: 7. In DNA, the CDR3 is TGTGCCAGCAGGCCGGACAGGGATGTTCAGCCCCAGCATTTT. Its protein is CASRPDRDVQPQHF.

This clonotype was seen only once. V usage is TRBV20-1 and J usage is TRBJ1-6; 10 bases map to TRBD1. The CDR3 runs 12 residues. Germline loops: CDR1 DFQATT, CDR2 SNEGSKA (reference sequence). The V gene end was trimmed by 6 bases and the J gene end by 8 bases; junction bases not matched to a gene: 1. The CDR3 loop reads CSAGTGDSPLHF. Here the CDR3 DNA reads TGCAGTGCCGGGACAGGGGATTCACCCCTCCACTTT.

This rearrangement joins TRBV27 to TRBJ2-7; 9 bases map to TRBD2. From germline, CDR1 is MNHEY and CDR2 SMNVEV (reference sequence). The length of the CDR3 is 13 residues. J was trimmed by 3 bases and V by 5 bases; bases with no gene match: 2. Written as DNA, the CDR3 is TGTGCCAGCAGTATGCGGGAGGGCTACGAGCAGTACTTC. This codes for CASSMREGYEQYF.

The V gene is TRBV20-1, the J gene TRBJ2-7; 11 bases agree with TRBD2. V trimming: 6 bases; J trimming: 0 bases; junction bases outside the gene matches: 4. Germline-derived CDR1 and CDR2 are DFQATT and SNEGSKA (reference sequence). The CDR3 runs to 14 residues. CDR3 bases: TGCAGTGCGGAGGGGACTAGCGGCTCCTACGAGCAGTACTTC. Its translation: CSAEGTSGSYEQYF.